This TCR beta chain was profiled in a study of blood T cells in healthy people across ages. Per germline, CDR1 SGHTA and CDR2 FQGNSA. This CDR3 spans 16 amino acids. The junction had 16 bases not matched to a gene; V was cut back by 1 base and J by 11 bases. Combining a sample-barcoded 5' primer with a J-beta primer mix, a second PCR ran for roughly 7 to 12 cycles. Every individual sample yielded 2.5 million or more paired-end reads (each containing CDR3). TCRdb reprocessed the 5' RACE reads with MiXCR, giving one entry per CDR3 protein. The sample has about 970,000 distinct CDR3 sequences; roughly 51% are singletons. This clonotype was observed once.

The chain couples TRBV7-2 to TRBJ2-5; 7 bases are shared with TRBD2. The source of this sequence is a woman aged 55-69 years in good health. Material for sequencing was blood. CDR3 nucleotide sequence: TGTGCCAGCAGCTTAGAGGGAGGATTAGCGGGTGGAGAGCAGTACTTC. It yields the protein CASSLEGGLAGGEQYF.